This T cell receptor (beta chain) was obtained from a study of CD8+CD57+ T cells in acquired aplastic anemia. Study-level background: The sorted CD4+ and CD8+ cells yielded an average around 3 ug of DNA. Study-wide points: Patient and control CD8+ Simpson's diversity was not significantly different.

Patients selected for sequencing had displayed CD8+CD57+ cell expansion by flow cytometry. As concerns this clonotype: Its antigen is still unknown.

CDR3 and TCR beta VDJ profiling relied on genomic DNA as the template. TCRdb fed the reads into MiXCR, producing one record per CDR3 protein. The sample lists under 350,000 distinct CDR3 sequences; 50% to 65% were seen once. From germline, CDR1 is SGHVS and CDR2 FQNEAQ. Between the trimmed V and J ends, which lost 8 bases and 9 bases, there was a span of 14 bases. This CDR3 is built from 11 residues. Material: sorted CD4+, CD8+, or CD8+CD57+ T cells (not recorded which) from PBMCs. This chain joins TRBV7-8 and TRBJ2-7, with unresolved D. The TCR was taken from a human donor with aplastic anemia. CDR3 bases: TGTGCCAGCGCCGCCACCCTAGGGCAGTACTTC. Amino acids: CASAATLGQYF.